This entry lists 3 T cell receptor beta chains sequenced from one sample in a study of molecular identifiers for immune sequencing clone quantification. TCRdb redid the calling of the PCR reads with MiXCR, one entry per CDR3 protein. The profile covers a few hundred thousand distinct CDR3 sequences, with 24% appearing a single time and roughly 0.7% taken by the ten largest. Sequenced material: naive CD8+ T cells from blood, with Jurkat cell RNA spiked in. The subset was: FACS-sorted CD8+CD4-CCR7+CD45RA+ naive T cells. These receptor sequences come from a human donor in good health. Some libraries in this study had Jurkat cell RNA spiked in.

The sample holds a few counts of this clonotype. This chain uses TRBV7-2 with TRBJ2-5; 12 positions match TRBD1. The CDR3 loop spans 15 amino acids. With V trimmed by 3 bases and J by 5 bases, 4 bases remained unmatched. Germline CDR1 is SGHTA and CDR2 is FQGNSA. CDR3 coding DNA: TGTGCCAGCAGCTTCCGGGACAGGGGGCTGGAGACCCAGTACTTC. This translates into CASSFRDRGLETQYF.

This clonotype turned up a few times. The CDR3 loop is CASSQIHGGAGGTDTQYF. For the CDR3, the DNA is TGCGCCAGCAGCCAAATTCATGGGGGTGCGGGGGGCACAGATACGCAGTATTTT. V is TRBV4-3 and J is TRBJ2-3; 7 bases align to TRBD2. The germline V gene encodes CDR1 LGHNA and CDR2 YSLEER. This CDR3 region has 18 residues. After removal of 2 bases from V and 1 base from J, the junction contained 12 bases not matched to a gene.

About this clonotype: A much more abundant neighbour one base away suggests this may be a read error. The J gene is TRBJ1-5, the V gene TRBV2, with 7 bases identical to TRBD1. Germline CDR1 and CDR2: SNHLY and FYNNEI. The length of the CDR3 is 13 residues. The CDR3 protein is CAVRDSPNRPQHF. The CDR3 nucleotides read TGTGCCGTACGGGACAGCCCCAATCGGCCCCAGCATTTT.